This paragraph covers one TCR beta chain sequence. The antigen is undetermined. Cyclophosphamide on days +3 and +4 followed busulfan-fludarabine conditioning and a marrow graft. CDR3 length equals 14 residues. Germline V gene data show CDR1 as SGHRS and CDR2 as YFSETQ. The table came from immunoSEQ multiplex PCR; TCRdb's copy has only in-frame clones and leaves some out. The table includes under 20,000 clones, over 65% detected once. The sample belongs to a study of T cells after posttransplantation cyclophosphamide. Study-level results: TRB clonality was highly associated with recipient CMV seropositivity and reactivation. TRB overlap between skin or GI tissue T cells and blood was limited. Donor-recipient repertoire similarity was low at 1-2 months, rising over year one.

This clonotype was obtained from a male patient in his thirties who received an allogeneic stem cell transplant from a related donor, was CMV-positive, and had acute GVHD only. Some of these T cells may belong to the graft donor. The specimen was PBMCs, collected after an allogeneic stem cell transplant with post-transplant cyclophosphamide. The chain combines TRBV5-1 with TRBJ2-5; 7 nucleotides line up with TRBD1. The DNA matches TRBJ2-7 better at its end, which makes the J call doubtful. The CDR3 loop reads CASSFGQASYEQYF. For the CDR3, the DNA is TGCGCCAGCAGCTTTGGACAGGCCTCCTACGAGCAGTACTTC.